This section outlines one T cell receptor (beta chain) sequence together with its context. The record originates from a study of blood T cell repertoires in COVID-19. Background on the study: The United States, Italy and Spain provided the acute and convalescent COVID-19 samples. In each case, the material was cDNA or gDNA derived from T cells, B-cell-depleted T cells, or PBMCs.

The V end was cut by 1 base, the J end by 7 bases, with 14 bases between. The CDR3 consists of 15 residues. Germline values: CDR1 LGHDT, CDR2 YNNKEL (reference sequence). Authors' data handling: Amplified reference gene primers provided the basis for estimating nucleated cell counts. Sequenced by immunoSEQ multiplex PCR; TCRdb stores in-frame clones only, minus some. The D gene and trimming were derived from the DNA, and the V and J assignments and clone size from that table. The sample holds some 80,000 clones; 70% to 90% are singletons and the top ten take 18%. The source material was peripheral blood. The chain couples TRBV3-1 (or the pseudogene TRBV3-2) to TRBJ1-5, with D uncertain. This receptor was taken from a man aged 80 or over with active or convalescent COVID-19. CDR3 DNA sequence: TGTGCCAGCAGCCAAGTTTGGGGAGCTGGGCAGCCCCAGCATTTT. The encoded protein is CASSQVWGAGQPQHF.